This T cell receptor beta chain was documented in a study of blood T cell repertoires in COVID-19. Study as a whole: In each case, the material was cDNA or gDNA derived from T cells, B-cell-depleted T cells, or PBMCs.

There are 15 residues in the CDR3. Germline V gene sequence: CDR1 MDHEN, CDR2 SYDVKM. After removal of 4 bases from V and 4 bases from J, the junction contained 5 bases not matched to a gene. Source study methods: Quantification of nucleated cells was approximated via reference gene primer amplification. Libraries were prepared by immunoSEQ multiplex PCR; TCRdb keeps only in-frame clonotypes and omits some of them. D and trimming come from the DNA, and the V and J calls and clone size come from that table. The sample yields about 230,000 clones, roughly 83% seen once. The source of this sequence is a woman aged 45-60 years with acute or convalescent COVID-19. The sequencing sample was made of peripheral blood. This sequence joins TRBV28 and TRBJ1-1, with TRBD1 matching over 11 bases. CDR3 in amino acids: CASSWDRGRSTEAFF. For the CDR3, the DNA is TGTGCCAGCAGTTGGGACAGGGGGAGGTCCACTGAAGCTTTCTTT.